Reported below is one T cell receptor beta chain. What this receptor recognizes is not known. Base qualities are not at hand, and no much larger clone is one base apart. According to the germline V gene, CDR1 reads SGHRS and CDR2 reads YFSETQ. The CDR3 starts with the cysteine, ends with the phenylalanine, and has 15 residues. Only the CDR3 region is kept as DNA, spanning 45 bases read in frame from base 1. Cut back by 6 bases and 2 bases, the V and J ends lie 18 bases apart. The data belong to a study of tumor-infiltrating lymphocytes in primary liver carcinoma (TCRdb year 2017). With regard to the full study: Of the five patients, three men and two women aged 30 to 69 years, four had hepatocellular carcinoma and one had combined HCC and intrahepatic cholangiocarcinoma. The five patients had tumors of stage T1-T3 N0M0, with maximum diameters ranging from about 4.2 to 11 cm. Each sample produced about 3.5 to 8 million productive TCRbeta reads, and read depth showed no significant difference between tissue types. For each liver tumor, the study sampled five regions along with adjacent normal tissue and blood, and applied TCRbeta repertoire sequencing, expression microarrays and whole-exome sequencing. A total of approximately 35 specimens from 5 patients underwent TCRbeta repertoire sequencing, comprising 25 or so tumor regions, 5 adjacent noncancerous liver tissues and 5 peripheral blood samples. Agilent mRNA microarray profiling was performed on the roughly 25 tumor region samples to relate TCRbeta repertoire diversity to the local molecular phenotype. Technical replicate repertoires showed high reproducibility, with mean shared-clone rates roughly 0.87 and correlation coefficients above 0.95.

TCRbeta-specific cDNA was reverse-transcribed from about 520 ng total RNA using a constant-region primer and ProtoScript II reverse transcriptase. TCRbeta libraries were built with three nested multiplex PCR rounds, a slightly modified ARM-PCR procedure. The first two PCR rounds used multiplex TRBV1-TRBV30 forward primers with a Cbeta reverse primer, each for about 10 cycles. A final 25-cycle PCR with Deep VentR polymerase added sample barcodes and Illumina adapters. Amplicons of 200-500 bp were gel-purified with a QIAquick gel extraction kit before sequencing. The TCRbeta amplicons were sequenced with 250-bp paired-end reads on an Illumina HiSeq 2500. Processing in the source paper ran as follows. Quality trimming of reads was performed with Trimmomatic v0.33, and paired reads were merged with FLASH v1.2.11 so that full CDR3 sequences could be recovered. V, D and J germline segments were assigned to the rearranged TCRbeta sequences using MiGEC v1.2.1b. Clonotype statistics and Shannon-Wiener diversity indices were calculated with VDJtools v1.0.0. Except for diversity analysis, only each sample's 250 most abundant clonotypes were used in subsequent analyses to reduce sampling bias. The public sequencing data were trimmed at Q25 with fastp and processed into clonotypes with MiXCR by TCRdb, which kept only in-frame beta chains. Duplicate CDR3 protein sequences are folded into a single record with the most common DNA and genes. The authors' filters were not applied to this entry. The sample includes about 200,000 distinct CDR3 sequences, with around four fifths observed a single time. 18% of the sample lies in the top ten.

Total RNA and DNA were co-extracted from about 19-30 mg of bulk tissue with the AllPrep DNA/RNA mini kit, without cell sorting. Roughly five patients with histopathologically diagnosed primary liver carcinoma underwent surgical resection in China between November 2015 and early 2016. Chronic HBV infection was present in the patients, and the patients were treatment-naive at sampling. Five spatially separated regions were sampled per tumor: superior, inferior, left-lateral and right-lateral poles, plus the tumor centre. More than 75% viable tumor cells were found by histology in every tumor sample. Fresh tumor and adjacent tissue pieces were bisected, with one half stored in RNAlater at -80 degrees C and the other half sent for histology. Study-level results and caveats: Because sequencing covered only the TCR beta chain and unpaired alpha chains were not captured, true repertoire diversity is likely underestimated. Repertoire overlap was higher between tumor regions (mean roughly 35%) than tumor-adjacent (approximately 17%) or tumor-blood (about 15%) pairs, consistent with antigen-driven expansion. The top 250 clones accounted for a significantly greater share of the repertoire in tumors than in blood (p = 0.039). Bulk unsorted samples precluded comparing CD4+ and CD8+ T cell repertoires. Only roughly 7-24% of top clones appeared in all five regions of a tumor, which suggests that tumor-infiltrating T cells are spatially heterogeneous. With just four to six patients in the study, the authors point out that the findings should be validated in a larger study.

The sequence is built from TRBV5-1 and TRBJ2-7; no D segment can be confidently identified. The source of this sequence is a man aged 35 to 55 with primary liver carcinoma and hepatitis B virus infection. The sequencing sample was made of tumor tissue from primary liver carcinoma. The nucleotide sequence is given as TGCGCCAGCACCTCCGCCGGCACTGGACCCTACGAGCAGTACTTC. The translation is CASTSAGTGPYEQYF.